This entry is about one TCR beta chain. The junction differs from germline at one of its ends, possibly a read error. Method: immunoSEQ multiplex PCR; TCRdb's copy keeps in-frame clones and lacks some. The sample has fewer than 200,000 clones, just under 85% seen once. This specimen comes from a study of blood T cell repertoires in COVID-19. This sequence was found in a woman older than 75 with COVID-19, enrolled during active disease. Sequencing was done on a sample of peripheral blood.

DNA for the CDR3: TGTGCCAGCAGTTTAGGGGGCTTCACAGGGCCCGTTTGGCCTTTC. Translating it yields CASSLGGFTGPVWPF. The chain combines TRBV28 with TRBJ2-7; weak D call: TRBD1 (6 bases). The CDR3 extends over 15 amino acids. Germline V gene sequence: CDR1 MDHEN, CDR2 SYDVKM.